Listed below are T cell receptor beta chains from one sample, sequenced in a study of T cell clones after liver transplantation. TCRdb keeps only in-frame clones here, not all; method: immunoSEQ multiplex PCR. Found here are approximately 72,000 clones, roughly 90% of them singletons; the top ten hold under 3.5%. The specimen was CD4+ T cells from blood, collected before liver transplant. The receptors were gathered from a human donor who received a liver transplant. Each CDR3 is given with its conserved first and last residue. Each record gives: CDR3 DNA, CDR3 protein, clone size, J gene, D gene, V gene. A D gene is named only where the DNA matches it firmly. Clone size is not always given. Where it is, it says once, few, many or a class for expanded clones.

DNA: TGTGCCAGCAGCTTCACTGGAGGGGCTAGCGGAGACAATGAGCAGTTCTTC
CDR3: CASSFTGGASGDNEQFF
size: -
J: TRBJ2-1
D: TRBD2
V: TRBV11-2

DNA: TGCGCCAGCAGCTGGCCCATAGCGGGAGGGAGCACAGATACGCAGTATTTT
CDR3: CASSWPIAGGSTDTQYF
size: few
J: TRBJ2-3
D: TRBD2
V: TRBV5-1

DNA: TGTGCCATCAGCGGGACTAGCGGGAGTGGGGAGACCCAGTACTTC
CDR3: CAISGTSGSGETQYF
size: -
J: TRBJ2-5
D: TRBD2
V: TRBV10-3

DNA: TGTGCCAGCAGTTTAGACCCGACAGGGGGAAGTCAGCCCCAGCATTTT
CDR3: CASSLDPTGGSQPQHF
size: -
J: TRBJ1-5
D: TRBD1
V: TRBV27

DNA: TGTGCCAGCAGTCCGTCCTACGAGCAGTACTTC
CDR3: CASSPSYEQYF
size: -
J: TRBJ2-7
D: -
V: TRBV2

DNA: TGTGCCAGCAGCTTGGGAGGGGTCCTGATGGAGCCCCAGCATTTT
CDR3: CASSLGGVLMEPQHF
size: -
J: TRBJ1-5
D: -
V: TRBV5-5

DNA: TGTGCCAGCAGCTTAGATAGGGAAATCGATCTCAATGAGCAGTTCTTC
CDR3: CASSLDREIDLNEQFF
size: once
J: TRBJ2-1
D: -
V: TRBV11-3

DNA: TGTGCCAGTAGTGCGCCCCCTCCTTCCCGCGATGAGCAGTTCTTC
CDR3: CASSAPPPSRDEQFF
size: -
J: TRBJ2-1
D: -
V: TRBV19

DNA: TGCGCCAGCAGCCCCCGGACTAGCGCGACTCATGAGCAGTTCTTC
CDR3: CASSPRTSATHEQFF
size: -
J: TRBJ2-1
D: TRBD2
V: TRBV5-1

DNA: TGTGCCAGTAGTATGTGGACTAGCGGAGGTGAGCAGTTCTTC
CDR3: CASSMWTSGGEQFF
size: once
J: TRBJ2-1
D: TRBD2
V: TRBV19

DNA: TGTGCCAGCAATCCCTCGGGTAGACCTCGGGAGACCCAGTACTTC
CDR3: CASNPSGRPRETQYF
size: -
J: TRBJ2-5
D: -
V: TRBV28

DNA: TGTGCCAGTAGCCGGACAGTAGCTGAAGCTTTCTTT
CDR3: CASSRTVAEAFF
size: once
J: TRBJ1-1
D: -
V: TRBV19

DNA: TGTGCAAGTCGCTTAACTAGCGGGAGGACAGATACGCAGTATTTT
CDR3: CASRLTSGRTDTQYF
size: once
J: TRBJ2-3
D: -
V: TRBV12-2

DNA: TGTGCCAGCAGCTTAGGAACTAGCGGGAGGGCCACCTACAATGAGCAGTTCTTC
CDR3: CASSLGTSGRATYNEQFF
size: -
J: TRBJ2-1
D: TRBD2
V: TRBV11-1

DNA: TGTGCCAGCAGGTCAGGTTCGAACACCGGGGAGCTGTTTTTT
CDR3: CASRSGSNTGELFF
size: few
J: TRBJ2-2
D: -
V: TRBV28

DNA: TGTGCCAGCAGCTCCGGGACTAGCGGGACCGGGGAGCTGTTTTTT
CDR3: CASSSGTSGTGELFF
size: -
J: TRBJ2-2
D: TRBD2
V: TRBV9

DNA: TGTGCCAGCAGCTTAGTCGGTAGGAAGGGGGGAGAGACCCAGTACTTC
CDR3: CASSLVGRKGGETQYF
size: once
J: TRBJ2-5
D: -
V: TRBV7-9

DNA: TGTGCCAGCAGCGTAACCGGGACGGCCAATGAAAAACTGTTTTTT
CDR3: CASSVTGTANEKLFF
size: -
J: TRBJ1-4
D: -
V: TRBV9

DNA: TGTGCCAGCTCACCGGCCAGATCCTACGAGCAGTACTTC
CDR3: CASSPARSYEQYF
size: -
J: TRBJ2-7
D: -
V: TRBV18

DNA: TGTGCCAGCAGTTTAGTCCAAAGGAGAGCAGCAGATACGCAGTATTTT
CDR3: CASSLVQRRAADTQYF
size: -
J: TRBJ2-3
D: -
V: TRBV28

DNA: TGTGCTAGTGGTTTGGTACTGCGAGGGACGGCAGGCATGAACACTGAAGCTTTCTTT
CDR3: CASGLVLRGTAGMNTEAFF
size: -
J: TRBJ1-1
D: -
V: TRBV12-5

DNA: TGTGCCAGCAGTTTTCTCGGCGGGAGTGGGCACGAGCAGTACTTC
CDR3: CASSFLGGSGHEQYF
size: -
J: TRBJ2-7
D: TRBD2
V: TRBV28

DNA: TGCAGCGTTGGGTCTGGGGCCAACGTCCTGACTTTC
CDR3: CSVGSGANVLTF
size: -
J: TRBJ2-6
D: -
V: TRBV29-1

DNA: TGTGCCAGCAGTTTAGCTAGCGGGAGCGCATATACGCAGTATTTT
CDR3: CASSLASGSAYTQYF
size: -
J: TRBJ2-3
D: TRBD2
V: TRBV28

DNA: TGTGCCAGCAGCCGCAGGGGAGGGGGAGCCAGCACAGATACGCAGTATTTT
CDR3: CASSRRGGGASTDTQYF
size: -
J: TRBJ2-3
D: -
V: TRBV7-3

DNA: TGTGCCAGCAGCTTGGTGGGGGGTACGCAGTATTTT
CDR3: CASSLVGGTQYF
size: -
J: TRBJ2-3
D: -
V: TRBV7-9

DNA: TGTGCCAGCAGCCAAGAGGTGGGGAGGGAGCAGTACTTC
CDR3: CASSQEVGREQYF
size: -
J: TRBJ2-7
D: -
V: TRBV4-2

DNA: TGTGCCAGCAGCTGGCGAACCCCCGGGCCCCAATCGGGAGCTTTCTTT
CDR3: CASSWRTPGPQSGAFF
size: -
J: TRBJ1-1
D: -
V: TRBV11-3

DNA: TGTGCCAGCAGTGAAAACCCCACTGAAGCTTTCTTT
CDR3: CASSENPTEAFF
size: -
J: TRBJ1-1
D: -
V: TRBV2

DNA: TGTGCCAGCAGCTTAAGAGTAAGCCGAGGAGAGACCCAGTACTTC
CDR3: CASSLRVSRGETQYF
size: -
J: TRBJ2-5
D: -
V: TRBV11-3

DNA: TGTGCCAGCAGCTTAGTTTTCGGCAGGCGCTCCTACGAGCAGTACTTC
CDR3: CASSLVFGRRSYEQYF
size: -
J: TRBJ2-7
D: -
V: TRBV7-2